These 20 T cell receptor beta chains were sequenced from one sample in a study of T cells in Graves' hyperthyroidism and ophthalmopathy. What was amplified from RNA transcripts were TCR beta CDR3 regions. HTBI primers were employed in a first-round RT-PCR of the TCR CDR3. TCRdb processed the multiplex PCR reads anew with MiXCR; each CDR3 protein has one entry. The profile shows 540,000 or so distinct CDR3 sequences, 15% to 19% of them singletons. What was sequenced was blood. All receptors derive from a woman in her twenties or thirties with Graves' hyperthyroidism.

The J gene is TRBJ2-7, the V gene TRBV7-9; 16 bases agree with TRBD2. Germline V gives CDR1 SEHNR, CDR2 FQNEAQ (reference sequence). V dropped 5 bases and J dropped 6; count of bases not matched to a gene: 4. The CDR3 is 15 amino acids. CDR3 bases: TGTGCCAGCAGCCCGGGACTAGCGGGAGGGCTCGAGCAGTACTTC. Residues: CASSPGLAGGLEQYF.

This clonotype came up many times. This rearrangement joins TRBV11-3 to TRBJ2-1, with D tentatively TRBD1 (5 bases). This CDR3 is 13 amino acids long. Trimming removed 5 bases from V and 7 bases from J, with 12 bases in between. From germline, CDR1 is SGHNT and CDR2 YENEEA. This CDR3 is CASSLRGENEQFF. CDR3 nucleotide sequence: TGTGCCAGCAGCCTTAGGGGCGAGAATGAGCAGTTCTTC.

The V and J genes are TRBV15 and TRBJ1-4; 8 positions match TRBD1. This CDR3 region has 15 residues. The V gene end was trimmed by 4 bases and the J gene end by 4 bases; junction bases not matched to a gene: 5. Germline V gives CDR1 LNHNV, CDR2 YYDKDF (reference sequence). The CDR3 nucleotides are TGTGCCACCAGCACACCGGGACAGGATAATGAAAAACTGTTTTTT. Translated: CATSTPGQDNEKLFF.

This chain links TRBV7-3 with TRBJ2-1, with 15 bases matching TRBD2. Germline V gene lookup returns CDR1 SGHTA and CDR2 FQGTGA. This CDR3 region has 17 residues. With 5 bases clipped from V and 7 bases from J, the junction kept 9 bases outside the gene matches. Here the CDR3 DNA reads TGTGCCAGCAGCCCCAAACCGGGGACTAGCGGGGGGAATGAGCAGTTCTTC. This sequence encodes CASSPKPGTSGGNEQFF.

This clonotype showed up just a few times. The chain employs TRBV4-3 and TRBJ2-7; tentative D call: TRBD1 (5 bases). Germline loops: CDR1 LGHNA, CDR2 YSLEER. The ends were cut back, 0 bases at V and 4 bases at J, with 13 bases in the middle. This CDR3 comprises 15 residues. CDR3 protein: CASSQEDTSGYEQYF. In nucleotides, the CDR3 is TGCGCCAGCAGCCAAGAGGACACTTCAGGGTACGAGCAGTACTTC.

This clonotype was seen ten or more times. J is TRBJ2-1 and V is TRBV5-1, with 9 bases aligning to TRBD2. The CDR3 extends over 16 amino acids. Germline CDR1 and CDR2: SGHRS and YFSETQ. V gave up 1 base and J gave up 0 bases; unmatched junction bases: 2. CDR3 in amino acids: CASSLHSGSSYNEQFF. The CDR3 DNA sequence: TGCGCCAGCAGCTTGCATAGCGGGAGCTCCTACAATGAGCAGTTCTTC.

This clonotype was observed a few times. The chain joins TRBV7-9 to TRBJ2-3; D ambiguous. V gave up 8 bases and J gave up 3 bases, with 21 bases separating them. This CDR3 region has 16 residues. Germline V gene sequence: CDR1 SEHNR, CDR2 FQNEAQ (reference sequence). The CDR3 here is CASLTRTASSTDTQYF. For the CDR3, the DNA is TGTGCCAGCTTAACTCGGACCGCCTCGAGTACAGATACGCAGTATTTT. Together with reference TRBV7-9 and TRBJ2-3, the CDR3 gives the full variable domain: DTGVSQNPRHKITKRGQNVTFRCDPISEHNRLYWYRQTLGQGPEFLTYFQNEAQLEKSRLLSDRFSAERPKGSFSTLEIQRTEQGDSAMYLCASLTRTASSTDTQYFGPGTRLTVL.

This clonotype was found a few times. The V call is TRBV20-1, the J call TRBJ2-2; 8 bases fit TRBD1. J gave up 6 bases and V 0 bases, and 6 bases lay outside the gene matches. CDR1 DFQATT and CDR2 SNEGSKA come from the germline V gene (reference sequence). This CDR3 is built from 15 residues. The CDR3 DNA follows: TGCAGTGCTAGAGATCAGGACAGGGTTCCCGGGGAGCTGTTTTTT. The encoded protein is CSARDQDRVPGELFF.

This clonotype was detected many times. The chain couples TRBV28 to TRBJ2-5, with 9 bases lining up with TRBD1. Germline-derived CDR1 and CDR2 are MDHEN and SYDVKM. The CDR3 totals 15 residues. Germline trimming cut 3 bases from V and 3 bases from J; bases unmatched to any gene: 5. The CDR3 reads CASSLATGGKETQYF. As DNA, the CDR3 is TGTGCCAGCAGTTTGGCGACAGGGGGTAAAGAGACCCAGTACTTC.

This clonotype was counted many times. This rearrangement joins TRBV12-3 or TRBV12-4 to TRBJ1-4; TRBD1 is a possible D gene (6 bases). This CDR3 has 13 amino acids. V lost 6 bases and J 8 bases, leaving 13 bases between the germline ends. The CDR3 is CASRPGHLEKLFF. CDR3 sequence (DNA): TGTGCCAGCAGGCCGGGACATCTCGAAAAACTGTTTTTT.

This clonotype has ten or more counts. The rearrangement joins TRBV7-2 to TRBJ2-7, with D possibly TRBD1 on 8 matching bases. The V end was cut by 2 bases, the J end by 4 bases, with 15 bases between. The germline gives CDR1 SGHTA, CDR2 FQGNSA. The CDR3 is 15 amino acids. In nucleotides, the CDR3 is TGTGCCAGCAGCTTAAGGACAGGGAGGGCGTACGAGCAGTACTTC. Translated, it gives CASSLRTGRAYEQYF.

This clonotype was found many times. The chain has TRBV18 and TRBJ1-2; 8 nucleotides agree with TRBD1. Trimming at V came to 2 bases and at J to 6 bases, leaving 5 bases not matched to a gene. Germline assignment: CDR1 KGHSH and CDR2 LQKENI. The CDR3 is 14 amino acids. The DNA for the CDR3 is TGTGCCAGCTCACCAACGACAGGGGATGATGGCTACACCTTC. It specifies CASSPTTGDDGYTF.

This clonotype has more than one count but fewer than ten. V is TRBV29-1 and J is TRBJ2-7; D gene uncertain. The CDR3 sequence is 12 residues long. Trimming left V 4 bases short and J 3 bases short, with 10 bases between. Germline CDR1 reads SQVTM; CDR2 reads ANQGSEA. The CDR3 is CSVVGFGYEQYF. The CDR3 region has the DNA TGCAGCGTTGTGGGTTTTGGCTACGAGCAGTACTTC.

This clonotype was seen ten or more times. The chain recombines TRBV30 with TRBJ2-5; D is perhaps TRBD1 or TRBD2 (5 bases each). V lost 0 bases and J lost 7, with 12 bases in between. Germline values: CDR1 GTSNPN, CDR2 SVGIG (reference sequence). This CDR3 spans 13 amino acids. This CDR3 is CAWSVGEWVTQYF. The CDR3 coding sequence is TGTGCCTGGAGTGTGGGGGAGTGGGTGACCCAGTACTTC.

This clonotype was recorded many times. The chain employs TRBV29-1 and TRBJ2-3; 10 positions match TRBD2. Germline V gives CDR1 SQVTM, CDR2 ANQGSEA. The V segment lost 5 bases and the J segment 3 bases; nucleotides outside the gene matches: 5. CDR3 length: 14 residues. The CDR3 region is CSVLAGVSTDTQYF. In DNA, the CDR3 is TGCAGCGTTCTAGCGGGAGTGAGTACAGATACGCAGTATTTT.

In this sample, this clonotype turned up a few times. J is TRBJ2-3 and V is TRBV5-1, with D unresolved. Trimming removed 0 bases from V and 1 base from J, with 9 bases in between. CDR3 size: 15 residues. The V gene's germline CDR1 is SGHRS and CDR2 YFSETQ. The CDR3 DNA reads as TGCGCCAGCAGCTTGGTCGACGTGGGCACAGATACGCAGTATTTT. Protein sequence: CASSLVDVGTDTQYF.

The table lists this clonotype with a few counts. This chain uses TRBV3-1 with TRBJ2-3; no definite D call. Trimming removed 1 base at V and 0 bases at J, with 8 bases between. This CDR3 is 15 amino acids long. CDR1 is LGHDT, CDR2 YNNKEL, per germline (reference sequence). The CDR3 sequence is CASSQVRASTDTQYF. The CDR3 coding sequence is TGTGCCAGCAGCCAAGTACGAGCTAGCACAGATACGCAGTATTTT.

This clonotype was seen repeatedly, ten times or more. The chain joins TRBV28 to TRBJ1-2; D is unclear. The V gene's germline CDR1 is MDHEN and CDR2 SYDVKM. CDR3 length equals 13 residues. V was clipped by 5 bases and J by 6 bases, with 13 bases between them. CDR3 sequence: CASSAGRYDGYTF. The CDR3 nucleotides read TGTGCCAGCAGTGCAGGACGTTACGATGGCTACACCTTC.

The chain uses TRBV12-3 or TRBV12-4 and TRBJ2-7, with 14 nucleotides matching TRBD2. The CDR3 is 15 amino acids. J lost 2 bases, V lost 5 bases, and 2 bases had no gene match. For the CDR3, the DNA is TGTGCCAGCAGTCGGACTAGCGGGAGGCCCTACGAGCAGTACTTC. This translates into CASSRTSGRPYEQYF.

This clonotype was counted many times. The rearrangement uses TRBV7-2 and TRBJ2-3; 11 positions match TRBD2. The CDR3 has 18 residues. Unmatched junction bases numbered 14, after V lost 5 bases and J lost 4 bases. CDR1 SGHTA and CDR2 FQGNSA come from the germline V gene. The CDR3 DNA reads as TGTGCCAGCAGCCGTCGATGGGGAGCTAGCGGGAGGTCAGATACGCAGTATTTT. This gives the protein CASSRRWGASGRSDTQYF.